These T cell receptor beta chains were read from a single sample in a study of T cell repertoires in cytomegalovirus infection. For these TCRs, the target antigens are not known. Each CDR3 protein gets one entry after TCRdb re-called the reads with MiXCR. This table holds about half a million distinct CDR3 sequences, 40% to 50% found once. Material: cultured PBMCs, obtained from culture after CMV antigen stimulation. These receptors originate from a human donor in good health (CMV status not recorded). Some clones in this sample may be carry-over from other donors' samples. Each CDR3 is given with its conserved first and last residue. A D gene is named only where the DNA matches it firmly. Size values are once, few and many counts, or a class for expanded clones, and some rows have none.

size,D,V,J,CDR3,DNA
NA,TRBD1,TRBV7-9,TRBJ1-4,CASSLGTGFATNAKLFF,TGTGCCAGCAGCCTAGGGACAGGATTTGCAACTAATGCAAAACTGTTTTTT
NA,TRBD1,TRBV28,TRBJ1-2,CASSFILKALDRGYGYTF,TGTGCCAGCAGTTTCATCCTCAAGGCTCTGGACAGGGGCTATGGCTACACCTTC
NA,TRBD2,TRBV6-2/TRBV6-3,TRBJ2-3,CASSWTSGGGRTDTQYF,TGTGCCAGCAGTTGGACTAGCGGAGGAGGTAGGACAGATACGCAGTATTTT
NA,NA,TRBV5-1,TRBJ2-3,CASSFRLAETDTQYF,TGCGCCAGCAGCTTCCGTTTAGCGGAGACAGATACGCAGTATTTT
NA,NA,TRBV6-8,TRBJ1-6,CASSPRPYNSPLHF,TGTGCCAGCAGCCCACGGCCTTATAATTCACCCCTCCACTTT
few,TRBD1,TRBV7-2,TRBJ1-1,CASSLDRGSEAFF,TGTGCCAGCAGCTTAGACAGGGGGAGTGAAGCTTTCTTT
NA,NA,TRBV7-9,TRBJ2-5,CASSLVSAGSQETQYF,TGTGCCAGCAGCTTAGTTTCTGCGGGATCCCAAGAGACCCAGTACTTC
many,NA,TRBV7-2,TRBJ1-5,CASSLVWNSNQPQHF,TGTGCCAGCAGCTTAGTTTGGAATAGCAATCAGCCCCAGCATTTT
once,TRBD2,TRBV6-1,TRBJ2-3,CASRRGVGLSADTQYF,TGTGCCAGCAGGCGGGGGGTGGGCCTTTCCGCTGATACGCAGTATTTT
few,TRBD2,TRBV7-2,TRBJ2-7,CASSLGGAGGWYEQYF,TGTGCCAGCAGCTTAGGGGGGGCGGGAGGGTGGTACGAGCAGTACTTC
NA,NA,TRBV6-8,TRBJ1-1,CASSPRGRANTEAFF,TGTGCCAGCAGCCCGAGGGGAAGGGCGAACACTGAAGCTTTCTTT
NA,NA,TRBV29-1,TRBJ2-1,CSVDWYNEQFF,TGCAGCGTTGACTGGTACAATGAGCAGTTCTTC
NA,TRBD1,TRBV20-1,TRBJ2-5,CSALTGGAETQYF,TGCAGTGCTTTGACAGGGGGCGCGGAGACCCAGTACTTC
NA,NA,TRBV6-8,TRBJ1-5,CASTLGGDSNQPQHF,TGTGCCAGCACTCTGGGGGGGGATAGCAATCAGCCCCAGCATTTT
NA,NA,TRBV20-1,TRBJ1-4,CSARNTGTLDEKLFF,TGCAGTGCTAGGAATACCGGGACACTGGATGAAAAACTGTTTTTT
few,NA,TRBV2,TRBJ1-3,CASMAGTAGNTIYF,TGTGCCAGCATGGCGGGGACGGCTGGAAACACCATATATTTT
few,TRBD1,TRBV6-6,TRBJ2-1,CASSYSTPGQTLSFGLNEQFF,TGTGCCAGCAGTTACTCGACACCGGGACAGACTTTATCCTTCGGACTCAATGAGCAGTTCTTC
NA,TRBD2,TRBV20-1,TRBJ2-7,CSATPVFRSGRELYEQYF,TGCAGTGCCACGCCGGTTTTTAGGAGCGGGAGGGAATTATACGAGCAGTACTTC
NA,TRBD2,TRBV7-2,TRBJ2-7,CASSPASGRGYEQYF,TGTGCCAGCAGCCCTGCCAGCGGGAGAGGCTACGAGCAGTACTTC
NA,TRBD2,TRBV24-1,TRBJ2-1,CATSDPVGAGGGNEQFF,TGTGCCACCAGTGATCCAGTGGGAGCGGGAGGCGGCAATGAGCAGTTCTTC
few,NA,TRBV6-1,TRBJ2-3,CASRHRGVRDTQYF,TGTGCCAGCAGACACCGGGGCGTGAGAGATACGCAGTATTTT
few,TRBD2,TRBV7-2,TRBJ2-7,CASSISGGGSYEQYF,TGTGCCAGCAGTATTAGCGGGGGGGGTTCCTACGAGCAGTACTTC
NA,TRBD2,TRBV10-3,TRBJ2-3,CAISEGPTSEDTQYF,TGTGCCATCAGTGAGGGACCAACTAGCGAAGATACGCAGTATTTT
many,TRBD2,TRBV4-3,TRBJ2-5,CASSQDYRTPGLAGVEETQYF,TGCGCCAGCAGCCAAGATTATCGAACCCCGGGACTAGCGGGAGTCGAAGAGACCCAGTACTTC
NA,NA,TRBV7-2,TRBJ1-3,CASSPGLSGNTIYF,TGTGCCAGCAGCCCGGGTCTTTCTGGAAACACCATATATTTT
NA,NA,TRBV6-5,TRBJ2-7,CASSYSTGAPREQYF,TGTGCCAGCAGTTACTCGACGGGGGCCCCTCGCGAGCAGTACTTC
NA,TRBD1,TRBV7-2,TRBJ2-7,CASSRQGLFEQYF,TGTGCCAGCAGCAGACAGGGTCTTTTCGAGCAGTACTTC
NA,TRBD2,TRBV20-1,TRBJ2-5,CSAPTGPSGRRETQYF,TGCAGTGCTCCCACTGGGCCTAGCGGAAGAAGGGAGACCCAGTACTTC
NA,NA,TRBV20-1,TRBJ2-1,CSAPLGPQVGEQFF,TGCAGTGCTCCGTTGGGACCTCAGGTGGGTGAGCAGTTCTTC
NA,TRBD2,TRBV4-3,TRBJ2-1,CASSKFGGGLNEQFF,TGCGCCAGCAGCAAGTTTGGCGGGGGGTTGAATGAGCAGTTCTTC
NA,NA,TRBV7-2,TRBJ2-3,CASSLDGGARYF,TGTGCCAGCAGCTTAGATGGCGGGGCCCGGTATTTT
NA,TRBD2,TRBV28,TRBJ2-3,CASRNRDISSGGAGFTQYF,TGTGCCAGCAGAAACCGGGACATATCTAGCGGGGGGGCCGGTTTTACGCAGTATTTT
NA,TRBD2,TRBV6-5,TRBJ2-7,CATRTSRTYEQYF,TGTGCCACTCGGACTAGCAGAACCTACGAGCAGTACTTC
many,NA,TRBV6-2/TRBV6-3,TRBJ1-2,CASSWNRESGYTF,TGTGCCAGCAGTTGGAACAGGGAGAGTGGCTACACCTTC